This TCR beta chain derives from a study of shared clonotypes between healthy human individuals. Study at large: Aged between 18 and 49, the donors were a couple of women and three men. A donor's plate count was three for CD4 naive and three for CD4 memory; CD8 naive had two and CD8 memory one.

The repertoire was sequenced with immunoSEQ multiplex PCR; TCRdb's copy has only in-frame clones and lacks some. The sample consists of about 680,000 clones, 55% to 85% of them appearing once. The split of CD4+ cells yielded CD45RA+ naive and CD45RA-negative memory subsets. The germline V gene encodes CDR1 MGHRA and CDR2 YSYEKL. V lost 0 bases and J lost 0, with 12 bases in between. This CDR3 spans 17 amino acids. Worth noting for this clone: The antigen is undetermined.

Study-level results: Approximately 5% of naive CD4 clonotypes were shared across several donors.

The receptor was derived from a woman between 25 and 40 years old in good health. The chain recombines TRBV4-1 with TRBJ2-1; D not resolved. Material for sequencing was memory CD4+ T cells sorted from blood. As to subset: CD45RA-negative fraction. The CDR3 coding sequence is TGCGCCAGCAGCCAAGAGTGGCTGCCGAGCTCCTACAATGAGCAGTTCTTC. The encoded protein is CASSQEWLPSSYNEQFF.